This is a list of T cell receptor beta chains from one sample in a study of metastatic and nonmetastatic thyroid tumors. Through MiXCR, TCRdb re-clonotyped the PCR reads. The sample contains about 92,000 clones, more than 12% of which appear only once. The source material was blood. These receptors all come from a female donor with papillary thyroid cancer or a benign thyroid nodule (not recorded which). Some clones in this sample may be carry-over from other donors' samples. Both conserved end residues are part of each CDR3. A D gene is named only where the DNA matches it firmly. The size of a clone is reported for some rows only, either as once, few or many, or as a class for expanded clones.

d_call j_call clone_size v_call cdr3_aa cdr3_nt
- TRBJ2-2 few TRBV6-2/TRBV6-3 CASSYSYPGTGELFF TGTGCTAGCAGTTACTCTTATCCGGGGACCGGGGAGCTGTTTTTT
- TRBJ2-7 many TRBV27 CASSSQGRGSYEQYF TGTGCCAGCAGTTCACAGGGTCGGGGATCCTACGAGCAGTACTTC
- TRBJ1-3 many TRBV28 CASRGWANANTIYF TGTGCCAGCAGGGGGTGGGCAAACGCAAACACCATATATTTT
TRBD1 TRBJ2-5 many TRBV2 CASGRQGAKETQYF TGTGCCAGCGGTCGGCAGGGGGCAAAAGAGACCCAGTACTTC
TRBD2 TRBJ2-2 once TRBV28 CASSSSFLGLAGGRVGELFF TGTGCCAGCAGTTCCTCCTTTCTGGGGCTAGCGGGAGGACGGGTCGGGGAGCTGTTTTTT
- TRBJ2-3 many TRBV5-1 CASSKGRTDTQYF TGCGCCAGCAGCAAGGGACGCACAGATACGCAGTATTTT
TRBD1 TRBJ1-2 many TRBV5-6 CASSPGTGGPVGGYTF TGTGCCAGCAGCCCGGGGACAGGGGGACCGGTGGGCGGCTACACCTTC
- TRBJ2-1 many TRBV5-6 CASSLGPSYYNEQFF TGTGCCAGCAGCTTGGGCCCGAGCTACTACAATGAGCAGTTCTTC
- TRBJ1-4 many TRBV27 CASKGNEKLFF TGTGCCAGCAAAGGAAATGAAAAACTGTTTTTT
- TRBJ1-1 many TRBV20-1 CSAREGVEAFF TGCAGTGCCCGCGAGGGGGTAGAAGCTTTCTTT
- TRBJ1-4 - TRBV30 CAWIVMGNEKLVF TGTGCCTGGATTGTAATGGGGAATGAAAAACTGGTTTTT
- TRBJ2-7 - TRBV11-2 CASSSPGAGNSYEQYF TGTGCCAGCAGCTCCCCGGGAGCGGGTAACTCCTACGAGCAGTACTTC
- TRBJ2-2 - TRBV7-3 CASRRQRNTRELFF TGTGCCAGCAGAAGACAGCGGAACACCCGGGAGCTGTTTTTT
- TRBJ2-7 many TRBV4-2 CASSQEEGGGSYEQYF TGTGCCAGCAGCCAAGAAGAGGGGGGGGGCTCCTACGAGCAGTACTTC
- TRBJ1-1 many TRBV19 CASTGDATEAFF TGTGCCAGTACGGGGGATGCCACTGAAGCTTTCTTT
TRBD2 TRBJ2-2 many TRBV7-9 CASSPGTIPGELFF TGTGCCAGCAGCCCAGGGACTATCCCCGGGGAGCTGTTTTTT
- TRBJ1-2 many TRBV7-9 CASSLELGGGYTF TGTGCCAGCAGCTTAGAACTGGGCGGTGGCTACACCTTC
TRBD1 TRBJ1-1 many TRBV6-5 CASSYSGGARAFF TGTGCCAGCAGTTACTCAGGGGGCGCTAGGGCTTTCTTT
- TRBJ1-2 - TRBV20-1 CSAVAGTNDQGYTF TGCAGTGCTGTCGCCGGGACTAATGATCAAGGATACACCTTC
- TRBJ1-5 many TRBV4-2 CASSQVLGSNQPQHF TGTGCCAGCAGCCAAGTTTTAGGGTCGAATCAGCCCCAGCATTTT
- TRBJ2-7 many TRBV6-6 CASSYSIFSRGGNSYEQYF TGTGCCAGCAGTTACTCGATTTTCAGCCGTGGGGGCAATTCCTACGAGCAGTACTTC
TRBD1 TRBJ2-1 once TRBV18 CASSIDREGEQFF TGTGCCAGCTCAATCGACAGGGAAGGTGAGCAGTTCTTC
- TRBJ1-2 - TRBV6-1 CASSDWFYGYTF TGTGCCAGCAGTGATTGGTTCTATGGCTACACCTTC
TRBD1 TRBJ1-2 many TRBV12-5 CASGPQGALSF TGTGCTAGTGGGCCCCAGGGGGCCCTCTCATTC
- TRBJ1-2 many TRBV2 CASSEAQTPGF TGTGCCAGCAGTGAAGCCCAGACCCCTGGATTC
- TRBJ1-4 many TRBV7-2 CASSLGGLNEKLFF TGTGCCAGCAGCTTAGGGGGACTTAATGAAAAACTGTTTTTT
TRBD1 TRBJ1-5 - TRBV6-1 CAIRGQCHSNQPQHF TGTGCCATCAGGGGGCAGTGCCATAGCAATCAGCCCCAGCATTTT
- TRBJ1-2 many TRBV24-1 CATSDTESGGISGYTF TGTGCCACCAGTGATACAGAGAGTGGGGGGATTTCAGGCTACACCTTC
- TRBJ1-2 many TRBV4-2 CASSPGPTRRANYGYTF TGTGCCAGCAGCCCGGGGCCAACCCGGCGGGCTAACTATGGCTACACCTTC
- TRBJ2-7 - TRBV6-2/TRBV6-3 CASIHSGGRYEQYF TGTGCCAGCATTCACAGTGGGGGACGCTACGAGCAGTACTTC
- TRBJ1-1 few TRBV5-4 CASSFRGGTEAFF TGTGCCAGCAGCTTTAGGGGGGGCACTGAAGCTTTCTTT
TRBD1 TRBJ1-2 many TRBV27 CASSYSRTGSYGYTF TGTGCCAGCAGTTACTCCAGGACAGGGAGCTATGGCTACACCTTC
- TRBJ1-3 many TRBV11-2 CASSSYQSISGNTIYF TGTGCCAGCAGCTCCTACCAGTCGATCTCTGGAAACACCATATATTTT
- TRBJ1-1 few TRBV28 CASSATWRGKAFF TGTGCCAGCAGTGCGACATGGAGGGGAAAAGCTTTCTTT
TRBD2 TRBJ2-5 many TRBV28 CASSLPSGGSSGTQYF TGTGCCAGCAGTCTTCCTAGCGGGGGGTCATCCGGGACCCAGTACTTC
TRBD2 TRBJ2-3 many TRBV10-3 CAMSSGGGTDTQYF TGTGCCATGAGTAGCGGGGGAGGCACAGATACGCAGTATTTT
- TRBJ2-2 many TRBV19 CASIGTQYTGELFF TGTGCCAGTATCGGGACACAATACACCGGGGAGCTGTTTTTT
TRBD2 TRBJ2-5 many TRBV30 CAWSTTTGGQETQYF TGTGCCTGGAGTACGACTACGGGGGGACAAGAGACCCAGTACTTC
TRBD2 TRBJ2-1 once TRBV20-1 CSARQGAGDYNEQFF TGCAGTGCTAGACAGGGAGCGGGAGATTACAATGAGCAGTTCTTC
- TRBJ2-2 many TRBV7-9 CASSYDLRFTGELFF TGTGCCAGCAGCTACGACTTACGGTTCACCGGGGAGCTGTTTTTT
- TRBJ1-2 many TRBV10-3 CAISEPETPLPDGYTF TGTGCCATCAGTGAGCCTGAGACACCTCTCCCTGATGGCTACACCTTC
TRBD2 TRBJ2-1 many TRBV9 CASSVATGGVSSYNEQFF TGTGCCAGCAGCGTAGCTACGGGGGGGGTGAGCTCCTACAATGAGCAGTTCTTC
TRBD2 TRBJ2-1 many TRBV3-1 CASSQSSGGNNEQFF TGTGCCAGCAGCCAATCAAGCGGGGGCAACAATGAGCAGTTCTTC
TRBD1 TRBJ2-5 many TRBV4-2 CASSHSIGQGYQETQYF TGTGCCAGCAGCCACAGCATAGGACAGGGGTACCAAGAGACCCAGTACTTC
- TRBJ1-3 many TRBV30 CARLEAHTIYF TGTGCCCGTCTGGAGGCGCACACCATATATTTT
- TRBJ2-2 many TRBV5-1 CASSLRQGPGELFF TGCGCCAGCAGCTTGAGGCAGGGACCCGGGGAGCTGTTTTTT
- TRBJ2-1 many TRBV9 CASSVVGNVEQFF TGTGCCAGCAGCGTAGTAGGGAACGTTGAGCAGTTCTTC
TRBD2 TRBJ2-7 many TRBV6-2/TRBV6-3 CASTRGGSDEQYF TGTGCCAGTACCCGGGGGGGTAGCGACGAGCAGTACTTC
TRBD1 TRBJ2-7 many TRBV28 CASRLGTGSYEQYF TGTGCCAGCCGACTCGGGACAGGGTCCTACGAGCAGTACTTC